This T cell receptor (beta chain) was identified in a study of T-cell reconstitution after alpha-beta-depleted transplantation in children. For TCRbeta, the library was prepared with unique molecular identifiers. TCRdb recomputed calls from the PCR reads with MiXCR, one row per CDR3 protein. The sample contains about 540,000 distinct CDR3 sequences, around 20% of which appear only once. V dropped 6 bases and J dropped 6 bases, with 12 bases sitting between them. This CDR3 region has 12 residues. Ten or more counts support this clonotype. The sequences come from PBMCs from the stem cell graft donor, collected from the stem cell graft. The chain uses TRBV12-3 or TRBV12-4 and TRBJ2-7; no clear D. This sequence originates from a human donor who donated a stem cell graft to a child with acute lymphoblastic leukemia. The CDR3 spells CASSSVGFEQYF. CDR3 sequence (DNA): TGTGCCAGCAGCTCAGTGGGGTTCGAGCAGTACTTC.